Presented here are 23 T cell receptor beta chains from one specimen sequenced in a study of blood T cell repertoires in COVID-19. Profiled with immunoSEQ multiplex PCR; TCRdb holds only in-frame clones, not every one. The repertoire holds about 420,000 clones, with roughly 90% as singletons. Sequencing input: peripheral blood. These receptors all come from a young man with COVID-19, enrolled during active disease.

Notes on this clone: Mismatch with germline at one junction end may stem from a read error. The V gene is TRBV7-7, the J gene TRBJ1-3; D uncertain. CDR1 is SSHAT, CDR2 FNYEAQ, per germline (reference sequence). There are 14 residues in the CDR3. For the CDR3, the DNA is TGTGCTAGCAGCCCCGGAACAGTCGGAAACACCATATATTTT. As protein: CASSPGTVGNTIYF.

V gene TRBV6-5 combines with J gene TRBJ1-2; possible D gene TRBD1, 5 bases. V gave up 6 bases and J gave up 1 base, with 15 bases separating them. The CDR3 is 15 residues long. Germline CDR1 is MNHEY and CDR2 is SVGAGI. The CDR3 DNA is TGTGCCAGCAGCTCAGGACAAACCGTTAACTATGGCTACACCTTC. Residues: CASSSGQTVNYGYTF.

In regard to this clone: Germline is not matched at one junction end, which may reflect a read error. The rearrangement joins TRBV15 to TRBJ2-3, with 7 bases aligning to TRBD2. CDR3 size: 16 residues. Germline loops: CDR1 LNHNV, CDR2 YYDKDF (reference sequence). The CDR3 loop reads CATSRAQGGSTGTQYF. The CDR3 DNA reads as TGTGCCACCAGCAGGGCCCAGGGAGGGAGCACAGGTACGCAGTATTTT.

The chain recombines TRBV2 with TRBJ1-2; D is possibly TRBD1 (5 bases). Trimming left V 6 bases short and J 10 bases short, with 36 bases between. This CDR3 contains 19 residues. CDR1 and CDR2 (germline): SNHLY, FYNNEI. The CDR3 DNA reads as TGTGCCAGCAGGGACGGCCTAATAAACTACTATGGCCAGGGCTACGTCTACACCTTC. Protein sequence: CASRDGLINYYGQGYVYTF. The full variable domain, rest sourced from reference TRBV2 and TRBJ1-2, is EPEVTQTPSHQVTQMGQEVILRCVPISNHLYFYWYRQILGQKVEFLVSFYNNEISEKSEIFDDQFSVERPDGSNFTLKIRSTKLEDSAMYFCASRDGLINYYGQGYVYTFGSGTRLTVV.

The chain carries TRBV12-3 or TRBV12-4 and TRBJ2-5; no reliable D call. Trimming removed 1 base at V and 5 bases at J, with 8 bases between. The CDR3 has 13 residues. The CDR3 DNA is TGTGCCAGCAGTTTAGACGAGGAGGAGACCCAGTACTTC. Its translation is CASSLDEEETQYF.

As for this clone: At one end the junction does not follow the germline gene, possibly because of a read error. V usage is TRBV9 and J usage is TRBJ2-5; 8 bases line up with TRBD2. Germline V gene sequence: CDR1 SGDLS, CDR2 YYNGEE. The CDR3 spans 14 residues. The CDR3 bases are TGTGCCAACAGCGCCGGGACTAGTCAAGAGACCCAGTACTTC. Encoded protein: CANSAGTSQETQYF.

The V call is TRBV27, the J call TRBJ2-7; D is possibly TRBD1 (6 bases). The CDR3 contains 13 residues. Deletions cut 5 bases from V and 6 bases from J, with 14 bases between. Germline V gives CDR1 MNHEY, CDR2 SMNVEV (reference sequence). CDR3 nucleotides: TGTGCCAGCAGTGTCGACAGGTTAGGCGAGCAGTACTTC. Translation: CASSVDRLGEQYF.

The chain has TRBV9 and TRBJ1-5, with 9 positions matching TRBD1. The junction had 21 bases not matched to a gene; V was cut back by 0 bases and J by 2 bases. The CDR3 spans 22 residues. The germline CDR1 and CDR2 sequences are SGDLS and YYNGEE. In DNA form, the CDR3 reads TGTGCCAGCAGCGTAGCTTCAAGGGGCGGGACAGGGTATTCGTTCGGCAATCAGCCCCAGCATTTT. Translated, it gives CASSVASRGGTGYSFGNQPQHF.

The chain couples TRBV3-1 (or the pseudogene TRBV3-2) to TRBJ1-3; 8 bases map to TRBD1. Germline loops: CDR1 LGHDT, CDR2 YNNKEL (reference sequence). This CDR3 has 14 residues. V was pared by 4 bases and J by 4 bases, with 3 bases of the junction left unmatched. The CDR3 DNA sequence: TGTGCCAGCAGCCGACAGGGGAACGGAAACACCATATATTTT. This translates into CASSRQGNGNTIYF.

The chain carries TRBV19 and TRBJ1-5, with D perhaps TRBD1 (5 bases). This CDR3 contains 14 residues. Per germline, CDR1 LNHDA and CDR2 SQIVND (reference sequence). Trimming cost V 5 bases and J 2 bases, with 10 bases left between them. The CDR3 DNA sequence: TGTGCCAGTAGTCGGACACCCGGCAATCAGCCCCAGCATTTT. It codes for CASSRTPGNQPQHF.

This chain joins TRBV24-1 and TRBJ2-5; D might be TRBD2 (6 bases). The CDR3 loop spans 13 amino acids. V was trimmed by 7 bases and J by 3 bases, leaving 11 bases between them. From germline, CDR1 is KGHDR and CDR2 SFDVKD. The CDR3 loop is CATRTRSEETQYF. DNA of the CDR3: TGTGCCACCAGGACTAGGTCCGAAGAGACCCAGTACTTC.

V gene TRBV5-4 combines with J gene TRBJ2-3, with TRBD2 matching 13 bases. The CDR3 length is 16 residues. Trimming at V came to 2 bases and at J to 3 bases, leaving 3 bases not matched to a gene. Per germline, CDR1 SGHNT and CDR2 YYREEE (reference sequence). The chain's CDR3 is CASSFRLAGGTDTQYF. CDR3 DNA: TGTGCCAGCAGCTTTAGACTAGCGGGAGGAACAGATACGCAGTATTTT.

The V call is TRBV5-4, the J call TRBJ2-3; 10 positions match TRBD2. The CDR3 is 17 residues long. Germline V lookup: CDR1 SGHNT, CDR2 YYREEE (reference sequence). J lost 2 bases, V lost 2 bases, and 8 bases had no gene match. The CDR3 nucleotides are TGTGCCAGCAGCTTCCCGACTAGCGGGCTTCCCACAGATACGCAGTATTTT. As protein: CASSFPTSGLPTDTQYF.

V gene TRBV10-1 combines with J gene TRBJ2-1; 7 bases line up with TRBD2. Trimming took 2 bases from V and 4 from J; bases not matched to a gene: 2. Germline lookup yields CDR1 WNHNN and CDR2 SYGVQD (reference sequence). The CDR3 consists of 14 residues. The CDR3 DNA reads TGCGCCAGCAGTGAGGCGGGGGTATACAATGAGCAGTTCTTC. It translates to CASSEAGVYNEQFF.

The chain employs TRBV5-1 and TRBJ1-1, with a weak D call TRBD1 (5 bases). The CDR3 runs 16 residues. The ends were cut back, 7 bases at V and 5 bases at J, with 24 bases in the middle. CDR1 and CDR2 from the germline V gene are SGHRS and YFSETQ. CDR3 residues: CASGLIPQGGLTEAFF. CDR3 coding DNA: TGCGCCAGCGGACTAATACCCCAGGGCGGGTTGACTGAAGCTTTCTTT.

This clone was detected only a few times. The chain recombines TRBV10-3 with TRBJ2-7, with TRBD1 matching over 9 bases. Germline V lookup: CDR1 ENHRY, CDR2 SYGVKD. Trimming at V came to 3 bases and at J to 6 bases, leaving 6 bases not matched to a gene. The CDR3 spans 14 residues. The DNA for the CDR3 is TGTGCCATCAGTGAACAGGGGGCGCAGTCCGAGCAGTACTTC. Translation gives CAISEQGAQSEQYF.

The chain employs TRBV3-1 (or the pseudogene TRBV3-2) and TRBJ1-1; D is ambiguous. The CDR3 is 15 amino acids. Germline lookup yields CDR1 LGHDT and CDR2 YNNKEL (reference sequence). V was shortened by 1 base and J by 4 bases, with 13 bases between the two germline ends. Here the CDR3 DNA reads TGTGCCAGCAGCCAAGCCGCATCGTCGGTCACTGAAGCTTTCTTT. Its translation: CASSQAASSVTEAFF.

CDR3 bases: TGTGCCAGCAGTGGGTACGGGAGAAGTGACACCGGGGAGCTGTTTTTT. It codes for CASSGYGRSDTGELFF. The chain uses TRBV6-1 and TRBJ2-2; TRBD2 is a possible D gene (6 bases). Trimming stripped 4 bases from V and 3 bases from J, with 15 bases between. The CDR3 covers 16 residues. Germline assignment: CDR1 MNHNS and CDR2 SASEGT.

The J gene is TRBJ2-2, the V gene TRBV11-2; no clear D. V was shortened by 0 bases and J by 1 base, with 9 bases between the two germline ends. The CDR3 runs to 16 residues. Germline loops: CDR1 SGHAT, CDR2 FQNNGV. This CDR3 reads CASSLDLRLNTGELFF. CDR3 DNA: TGTGCCAGCAGCTTAGATTTGCGTTTGAACACCGGGGAGCTGTTTTTT. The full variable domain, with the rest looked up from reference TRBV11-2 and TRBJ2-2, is EAGVAQSPRYKIIEKRQSVAFWCNPISGHATLYWYQQILGQGPKLLIQFQNNGVVDDSQLPKDRFSAERLKGVDSTLKIQPAKLEDSAVYLCASSLDLRLNTGELFFGEGSRLTVL.

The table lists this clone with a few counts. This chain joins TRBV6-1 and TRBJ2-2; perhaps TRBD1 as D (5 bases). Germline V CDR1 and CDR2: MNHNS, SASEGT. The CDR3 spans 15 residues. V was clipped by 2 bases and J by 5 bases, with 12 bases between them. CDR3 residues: CASSEFQGRTGELFF. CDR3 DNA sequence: TGTGCCAGCAGTGAATTCCAGGGCAGGACCGGGGAGCTGTTTTTT.

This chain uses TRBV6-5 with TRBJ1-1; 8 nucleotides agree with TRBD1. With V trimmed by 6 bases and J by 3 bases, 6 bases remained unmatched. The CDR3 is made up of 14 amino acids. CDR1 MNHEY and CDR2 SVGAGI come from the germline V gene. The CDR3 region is CASSTGTGDTEAFF. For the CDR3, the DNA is TGTGCCAGCAGCACCGGGACAGGCGACACTGAAGCTTTCTTT.

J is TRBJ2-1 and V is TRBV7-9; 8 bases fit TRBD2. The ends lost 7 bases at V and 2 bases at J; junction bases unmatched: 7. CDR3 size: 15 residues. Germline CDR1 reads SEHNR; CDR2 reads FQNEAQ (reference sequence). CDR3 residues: CASTRGGYTYNEQFF. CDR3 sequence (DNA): TGTGCCAGCACCCGCGGGGGGTATACCTACAATGAGCAGTTCTTC.

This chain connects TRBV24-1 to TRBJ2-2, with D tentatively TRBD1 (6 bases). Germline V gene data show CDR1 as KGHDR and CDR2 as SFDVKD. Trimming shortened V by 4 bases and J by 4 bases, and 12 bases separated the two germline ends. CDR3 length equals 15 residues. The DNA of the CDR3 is TGTGCCACCAGTGACCCGGGACAAACCACCGGGGAGCTGTTTTTT. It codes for CATSDPGQTTGELFF.